This T cell receptor beta chain is drawn from a study of cytotoxic CD8 clonotypes in ibrutinib-treated CLL. V was trimmed by 3 bases and J by 0 bases, leaving 9 bases between them. The CDR3 extends over 14 amino acids. Germline CDR1 reads LNHNV; CDR2 reads YYDKDF (reference sequence). This table comes from immunoSEQ multiplex PCR, and its TCRdb copy is limited to in-frame clones, with some not included. Counted here are under 300,000 clones, 60% to 80% occurring once; the ten biggest clones make up around 6%. The genes are TRBV15 and TRBJ2-7; tentative D call: TRBD1 (6 bases). This material consisted of PBMCs, taken at disease progression, from a patient treated with ibrutinib. The source is a human donor with chronic lymphocytic leukemia. In nucleotides, the CDR3 is TGTGCCACCAGCAGGAGAGGGGGCTCCTACGAGCAGTACTTC. Amino acid sequence: CATSRRGGSYEQYF.